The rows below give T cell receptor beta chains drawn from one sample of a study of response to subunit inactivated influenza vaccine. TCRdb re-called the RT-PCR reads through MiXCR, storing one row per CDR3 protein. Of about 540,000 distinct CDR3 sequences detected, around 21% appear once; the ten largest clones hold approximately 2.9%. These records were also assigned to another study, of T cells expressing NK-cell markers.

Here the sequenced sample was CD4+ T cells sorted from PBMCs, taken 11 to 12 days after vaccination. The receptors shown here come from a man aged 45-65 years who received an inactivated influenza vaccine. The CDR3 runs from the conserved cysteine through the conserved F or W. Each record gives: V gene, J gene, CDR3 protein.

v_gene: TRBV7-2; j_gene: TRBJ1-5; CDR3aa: CASSLERGLNQPQHF
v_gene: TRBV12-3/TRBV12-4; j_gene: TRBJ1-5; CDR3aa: CASSPLRWSDSNQPQHF
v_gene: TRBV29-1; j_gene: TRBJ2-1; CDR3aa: CSGGGRSYNEQFF
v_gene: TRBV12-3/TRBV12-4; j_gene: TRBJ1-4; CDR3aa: CASSPSTGSNEKLFF
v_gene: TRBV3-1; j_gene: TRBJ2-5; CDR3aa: CASSQGTLQETQYF
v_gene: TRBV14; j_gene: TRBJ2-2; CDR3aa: CASSDRRERNGELFF
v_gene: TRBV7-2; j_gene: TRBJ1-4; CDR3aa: CASSVDRGEYEKLFF
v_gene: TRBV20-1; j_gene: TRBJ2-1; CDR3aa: CSARVRLAGPTIYNEQFF
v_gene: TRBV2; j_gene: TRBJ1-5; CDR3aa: CASSEGGGGQPQHF
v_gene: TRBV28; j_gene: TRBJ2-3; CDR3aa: CASSLRGGTDTQYF
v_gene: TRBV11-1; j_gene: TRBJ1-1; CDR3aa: CASSPGLREAFF
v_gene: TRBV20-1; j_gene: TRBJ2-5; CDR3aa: CSASQGAGETQYF
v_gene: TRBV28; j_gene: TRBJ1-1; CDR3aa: CASSSRGLNTEAFF
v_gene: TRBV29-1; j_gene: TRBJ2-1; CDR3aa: CSGAGRSYNEQFF
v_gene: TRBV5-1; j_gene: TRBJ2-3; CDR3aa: CASSSPAVDTQYF
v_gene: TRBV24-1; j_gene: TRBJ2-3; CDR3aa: CATSEASVDTQYF
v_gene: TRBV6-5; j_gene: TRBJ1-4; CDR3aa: CASSWTGGEKLFF
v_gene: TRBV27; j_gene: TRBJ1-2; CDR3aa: CASAPSSSGQNYGYTF
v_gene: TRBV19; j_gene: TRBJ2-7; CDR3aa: CASSIRSSGGRPEQYF
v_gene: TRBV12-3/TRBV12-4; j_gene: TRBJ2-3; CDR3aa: CASSFGSGADTQYF
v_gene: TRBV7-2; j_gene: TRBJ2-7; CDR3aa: CASSLRGAEQYF
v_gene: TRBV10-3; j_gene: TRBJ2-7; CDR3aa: CATRTGSNEQYF
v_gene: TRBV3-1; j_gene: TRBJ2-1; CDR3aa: CASSQPRAGGFSYNEQFF
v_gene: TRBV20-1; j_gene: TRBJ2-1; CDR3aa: CSARASSHEQFF
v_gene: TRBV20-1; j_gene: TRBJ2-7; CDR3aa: CSALGLAGAHEQYF
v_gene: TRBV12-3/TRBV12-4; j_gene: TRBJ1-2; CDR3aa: CASGRGFDYGYTF
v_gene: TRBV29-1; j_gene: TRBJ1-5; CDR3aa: CSVRGQGNQPQHF
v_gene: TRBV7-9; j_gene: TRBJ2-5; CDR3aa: CASRQGVRGQETQYF
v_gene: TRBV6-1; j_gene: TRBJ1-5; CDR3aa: CASSDRYSNQPQHF
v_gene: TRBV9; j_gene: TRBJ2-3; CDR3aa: CASSQRSGGNTDTQYF
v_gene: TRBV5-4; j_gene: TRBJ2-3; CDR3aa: CASSFGQGMTDTQYF
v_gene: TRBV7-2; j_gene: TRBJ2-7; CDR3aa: CASSRDSTNSYEQYF
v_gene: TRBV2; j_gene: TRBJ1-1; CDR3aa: CASSPNKYTDTEAFF
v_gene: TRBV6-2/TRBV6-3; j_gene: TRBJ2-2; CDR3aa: CASSPGQYTGELFF
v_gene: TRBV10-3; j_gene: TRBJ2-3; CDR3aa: CAIKPSGREDTDTQYF
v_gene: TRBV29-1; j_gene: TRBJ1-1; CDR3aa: CSADRATEAFF
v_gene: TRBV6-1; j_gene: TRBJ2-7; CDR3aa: CASSELRGTSSHEQYF
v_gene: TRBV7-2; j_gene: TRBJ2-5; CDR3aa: CASSLGGGGGETQYF
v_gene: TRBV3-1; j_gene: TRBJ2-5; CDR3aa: CASVGGGKQTQYF
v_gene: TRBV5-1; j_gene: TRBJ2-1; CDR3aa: CASSLEGSRSYNEQFF
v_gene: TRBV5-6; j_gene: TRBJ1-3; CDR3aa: CASTSTGNTIYF
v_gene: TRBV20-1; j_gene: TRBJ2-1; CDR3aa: CSARGTGSTYNEQFF
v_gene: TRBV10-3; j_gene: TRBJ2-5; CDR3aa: CAISGTGAQETQYF
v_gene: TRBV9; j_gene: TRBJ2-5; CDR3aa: CASSVRLAETQYF
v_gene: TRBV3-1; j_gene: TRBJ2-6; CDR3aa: CASSQEDRANVLTF
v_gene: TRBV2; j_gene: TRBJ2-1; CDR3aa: CASSGTSGRDSEQFF
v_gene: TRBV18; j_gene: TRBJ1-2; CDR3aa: CASSPTGAGYGYTF
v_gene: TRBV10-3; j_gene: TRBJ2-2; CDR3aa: CATATGLNTGELFF
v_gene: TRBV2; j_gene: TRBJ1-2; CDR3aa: CASQDRNYGYTF
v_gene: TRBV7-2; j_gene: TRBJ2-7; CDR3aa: CASSTKGRAVGEQYF
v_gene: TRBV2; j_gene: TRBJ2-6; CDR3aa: CASRGGTAVSGANVLTF
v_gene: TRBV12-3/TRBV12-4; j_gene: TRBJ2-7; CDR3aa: CASSLAGHSSYEQYF